The 20 T cell receptor beta chains presented below share a single source sample, sequenced in a study of shared clonotypes between healthy human individuals (TCRdb year 2020). The library was prepared using the immunoSEQ multiplex PCR assay. Sourced from immuneACCESS, this table was stored by TCRdb with only in-frame sequences that have V and J called. A share of the clones is absent; for the studies checked, an unresolved V gene accounts for under half, and the remainder has no known explanation. The sample includes approximately 740,000 clones, with approximately 79% observed a single time. The top ten clonotypes cover over 1.5% of the sample. Specimen: memory CD4+ T cells sorted from blood. The intended sense of this specimen's cell subset or site label: CD45RA-negative fraction. Receptor source: a woman aged 30 to 39 in good health.

CDR3 DNA: TGTGCCAGCAGCAACCGACTAGCGGGAGAGGTCTCCTACGAGCAGTACTTC. Its translation: CASSNRLAGEVSYEQYF. The rearrangement links TRBV21-1 to TRBJ2-7; the table's D call, TRBD2, has no DNA check behind it. TRBV21-1 is a pseudogene segment. The CDR3 is 17 amino acids.

The CDR3, as DNA: TGTGCCAGCTCACCCGACGCGGGAGGGGGTTACAATGAGCAGTTCTTC. Protein: CASSPDAGGGYNEQFF. This chain connects TRBV18 to TRBJ2-1; 9 bases match TRBD2. Germline CDR1 KGHSH, CDR2 LQKENI. The length of the CDR3 is 16 residues. J gave up 4 bases and V 3 bases, and 7 bases lay outside the gene matches.

The chain is built from TRBV6-5 and TRBJ2-7, with D possibly being TRBD1 (6 bases). The CDR3 loop spans 15 amino acids. The V end was cut by 2 bases, the J end by 3 bases, with 14 bases between. Germline CDR1 reads MNHEY; CDR2 reads SVGAGI. CDR3 bases: TGTGCCAGCAGTTACGGGGACAACTCCTACTACGAGCAGTACTTC. This translates into CASSYGDNSYYEQYF.

The chain recombines TRBV19 with TRBJ2-2; possibly TRBD2 for D (5 bases). The CDR3 is 12 residues long. The V and J ends lost 4 bases and 7 bases respectively, with 7 bases between them. The V gene's germline CDR1 is LNHDA and CDR2 SQIVND (reference sequence). This CDR3 reads CASSSRGGELFF. CDR3 nucleotides: TGTGCCAGTAGTAGTCGGGGCGGGGAGCTGTTTTTT.

This chain uses TRBV4-1 with TRBJ2-1; 12 bases align to TRBD2. V was pared by 0 bases and J by 8 bases, with 5 bases of the junction left unmatched. Germline assignment: CDR1 MGHRA and CDR2 YSYEKL. The CDR3 totals 16 residues. The CDR3 loop reads CASSQEASGRAHEQFF. The CDR3 bases are TGCGCCAGCAGCCAAGAAGCTAGCGGGAGGGCCCATGAGCAGTTCTTC.

The V call is TRBV14, the J call TRBJ2-6; 10 bases map to TRBD2. This CDR3 is 19 amino acids long. The V gene end was trimmed by 1 base and the J gene end by 4 bases; junction bases not matched to a gene: 10. The germline V gene has CDR1 SGHDN and CDR2 FVKESK. CDR3 coding DNA: TGTGCCAGCAGCCAAGGGGTGTTAGCGGGAGGAGTGGGGGCCAACGTCCTGACTTTC. Its translation is CASSQGVLAGGVGANVLTF.

This clone was recorded once. The rearrangement joins TRBV1 to TRBJ2-1; no DNA check was done on the table's D call, TRBD2. TRBV1 is described as a pseudogene. The CDR3 sequence is 17 residues long. The chain's CDR3 is CTSSQDGLAGAWNEQFF. CDR3 DNA: TGCACCAGCAGCCAAGACGGGCTAGCGGGAGCTTGGAATGAGCAGTTCTTC.

This clone has just a few counts. The rearrangement uses TRBV4-2 and TRBJ1-1; D ambiguous. The CDR3 sequence is 14 residues long. Germline V gives CDR1 LGHNA, CDR2 YNFKEQ. Trimming took 1 base from V and 1 from J, leaving 7 bases between them. CDR3 sequence reads: CASSQAPGNTEAFF. In nucleotides, the CDR3 is TGTGCCAGCAGCCAAGCTCCGGGGAACACTGAAGCTTTCTTT.

This clone was seen more than once but under ten times. The J gene is TRBJ2-1, the V gene TRBV2, with TRBD2 matching 9 bases. The ends lost 4 bases at V and 4 bases at J; junction bases unmatched: 5. Germline values: CDR1 SNHLY, CDR2 FYNNEI. This CDR3 comprises 15 residues. CDR3 sequence: CASSGTAGGYNEQFF. The CDR3 DNA follows: TGTGCCAGCAGTGGGACAGCGGGGGGTTACAATGAGCAGTTCTTC.

There are a few counts of this clone. CDR3 nucleotide sequence: TGTGCCAGCAGCTCGGGACGCGGCGAGCAGTACTTC. It specifies CASSSGRGEQYF. V is TRBV7-3 and J is TRBJ2-7; D might be TRBD1 or TRBD2, each matching 5 bases. Trimming left V 4 bases short and J 6 bases short, with 10 bases between. This CDR3 region has 12 residues. CDR1 SGHTA and CDR2 FQGTGA come from the germline V gene.

This clone occurred many times. The chain recombines TRBV19 with TRBJ1-5; 8 positions match TRBD1. V shed 7 bases, J shed 7 bases, and the junction held 9 bases outside the gene matches. Germline values: CDR1 LNHDA, CDR2 SQIVND (reference sequence). The CDR3 totals 14 residues. As DNA, the CDR3 is TGTGCCAGTAAGACCGGGACAGGAGGGCAGCCCCAGCATTTT. Encoded protein: CASKTGTGGQPQHF.

This clone was observed a single time. This chain uses TRBV5-1 with TRBJ2-5; D assignment may be TRBD1 or TRBD2 (5 bases each). There are 13 residues in the CDR3. CDR1 and CDR2 from the germline V gene are SGHRS and YFSETQ. V gave up 5 bases and J gave up 1 base, with 9 bases separating them. CDR3 sequence: CASSKGSQETQYF. CDR3 sequence (DNA): TGCGCCAGCAGTAAGGGGAGCCAAGAGACCCAGTACTTC.

The CDR3 protein is CASSAQTYGYTF. DNA of the CDR3: TGTGCCAGCAGTGCACAAACATATGGCTACACCTTC. J is TRBJ1-2 and V is TRBV6-1; no reliable D call. V was pared by 4 bases and J by 5 bases, with 8 bases between. CDR1 is MNHNS and CDR2 is SASEGT in the germline V gene. The CDR3 length is 12 residues.

J is TRBJ2-7 and V is TRBV10-1; 7 bases agree with TRBD2. CDR3 length equals 14 residues. In germline, CDR1 is WNHNN, CDR2 SYGVQD (reference sequence). V shed 0 bases and J 3 bases; nucleotides not matched to a gene: 2. The CDR3 is CASSESGGDYEQYF. The CDR3 coding sequence is TGCGCCAGCAGTGAGTCGGGAGGGGACTACGAGCAGTACTTC.

The genes are TRBV28 and TRBJ2-3, with D tentatively TRBD1 or TRBD2 (6 bases each). The V end lost 7 bases, the J end lost 4 bases, and 21 bases lay between the germline ends. The CDR3 is made up of 16 amino acids. The V gene's germline CDR1 is MDHEN and CDR2 SYDVKM. The CDR3 reads CASKIRPGARSDTQYF. The CDR3 DNA follows: TGTGCCAGCAAAATTCGTCCGGGGGCGCGTTCAGATACGCAGTATTTT.

CDR3 nucleotides: TGTGCCAGTAACAGCCTAACTTCAGATACGCAGTATTTT. Residues: CASNSLTSDTQYF. The V gene is TRBV19, the J gene TRBJ2-3, with D unresolved. Germline lookup yields CDR1 LNHDA and CDR2 SQIVND (reference sequence). The CDR3 extends over 13 amino acids. V was shortened by 7 bases and J by 4 bases, with 12 bases between the two germline ends.

This clone has a single count. The CDR3 coding sequence is TGTGCCAGCTCCCCGGGGCGGGAAGCCTCCTACAATGAGCAGTTCTTC. Protein sequence: CASSPGREASYNEQFF. The rearrangement joins TRBV18 to TRBJ2-1, with a weak D call TRBD2 (6 bases). The CDR3 covers 16 residues. Trimming removed 6 bases at V and 0 bases at J, with 15 bases between. Germline V gives CDR1 KGHSH, CDR2 LQKENI. Together with reference TRBV18 and TRBJ2-1, the CDR3 gives the full variable domain: NAGVMQNPRHLVRRRGQEARLRCSPMKGHSHVYWYRQLPEEGLKFMVYLQKENIIDESGMPKERFSAEFPKEGPSILRIQQVVRGDSAAYFCASSPGREASYNEQFFGPGTRLTVL.

The rearrangement links TRBV6-5 to TRBJ2-6; no definite D call. The CDR3 spans 15 residues. The germline CDR1 and CDR2 sequences are MNHEY and SVGAGI. Deletions cut 6 bases from V and 0 bases from J, with 9 bases between. The CDR3 bases are TGTGCCAGCAGCCCTCGGTCCTCTGGGGCCAACGTCCTGACTTTC. Its translation is CASSPRSSGANVLTF.

This rearrangement joins TRBV7-9 to TRBJ2-7; D perhaps matches TRBD2 (6 bases). Trimming left V 2 bases short and J 4 bases short, with 9 bases between. Germline V lookup: CDR1 SEHNR, CDR2 FQNEAQ (reference sequence). CDR3 length: 13 amino acids. The CDR3 here is CASSLRGEYEQYF. CDR3 DNA: TGTGCCAGCAGCTTACGCGGGGAATACGAGCAGTACTTC.

This chain joins TRBV19 and TRBJ1-2, with a weak D call TRBD1 (5 bases). The CDR3 is made up of 12 amino acids. V dropped 7 bases and J dropped 2 bases, with 8 bases sitting between them. Germline V gene lookup returns CDR1 LNHDA and CDR2 SQIVND (reference sequence). This chain's CDR3 is CASKTANYGYTF. CDR3 in DNA: TGTGCCAGTAAGACAGCGAACTATGGCTACACCTTC.